Listed here is a single T cell receptor (beta chain). No cognate antigen has been identified for it. No quality values exist for individual bases; no much larger clone is one base distant. This specimen belongs to a study of blood T cells in healthy people across ages (dated by TCRdb to 2015 to 2017). Background for the entire study: In model experiments, roughly one uniquely barcoded TCR beta cDNA molecule per two T cells was captured by template switching. The study measured age-related changes in TCR beta repertoire diversity using deep sequencing normalized with unique cDNA molecular identifiers. The donors were divided into four age groups: young (average about 16 years), middle-aged (over 35), aged (approximately 59) and long-lived (about 84). To avoid experimental bias, donors of different ages were distributed randomly across sequencing lanes. Using the same blood draw, the study looked at two additional independent replicas of 1 million unique cDNA reads for two donors, one aged 18 to 30 and the other aged 80 or older.

The full study reports these points: Observed TCR beta diversity per million T cells fell roughly linearly with age, and a significant reduction was already apparent by age about 38. Compared with the aged group, more naive CD4+ T cells, fewer expanded clones and increased TCR diversity were shown by the long-lived group, suggesting age selection. Donor CMV infection status was unknown, potentially confounding age-related changes in expanded clonotypes. There was a strong correlation between observed TCR beta diversity and the percentage of naive T cells measured by flow cytometry. Estimates of total diversity based on one million sequenced T cells were regarded as lower bounds and as underestimates. Conclusive comparison of naive and antigen-experienced compartments was prevented by the profiling of bulk unsorted PBMCs.

The method was 5' RACE. These reads were obtained on an Illumina HiSeq 2500. A second PCR of roughly 6 to 11 cycles was performed with a sample-barcoded 5' primer and a J-beta primer mix. A unique molecular identifier was introduced onto each TCR beta cDNA molecule by a template-switch 5' adaptor carrying 12 random nucleotides. Each sample yielded at least 3 million CDR3-containing paired-end reads. The Mint cDNA synthesis kit, primed by a TRBC-specific oligonucleotide, was used to synthesize first-strand cDNA from all RNA. After uracil-DNA glycosylase treatment, a first 18-cycle PCR used universal primers M1SS and BC2_uni_R on all cDNA. As for the original processing: For normalization, 1 million high-quality reads were randomly selected from each sample, with every read carrying a distinct molecular identifier. Instead of being binned into consensus sequences, reads with shared molecular identifiers were discarded. MiTCR, set to a Q25 quality threshold and the strictest error-elimination algorithm, was used for CDR3 identification, clonotype clustering and error correction. A nonparametric unseen species model with Euler transformation was used to estimate lower-bound total TCR beta diversity. TCRdb reanalyzed the raw reads on its own, using fastp at Q25 for trimming and MiXCR for clone calling, and kept in-frame beta chains. Entries that share a CDR3 protein sequence are merged under the most common genes and DNA. The V and J calls here are based on TCRdb, not the publication. The sample table shows hundreds of thousands of distinct CDR3 sequences, and under 65% are seen once. Roughly 13% of the sample is held by the ten biggest clonotypes.

There are 15 amino acids in the CDR3, from cysteine to phenylalanine inclusive. The retained sequence is limited to the CDR3, 45 bases, with the frame set at the first base. The V and J ends are trimmed by 10 bases and 3 bases, leaving 19 bases between them. Reading the germline V gene gives CDR1 ENHRY and CDR2 SYGVKD. The donors were about 40 Caucasian individuals from Russia, aged roughly 6 to 90 years, who were systemically healthy. Each donor gave 9.5 to 10 milliliters of peripheral blood, drawn into EDTA-treated Vacutainer tubes. Ficoll-Paque density-gradient centrifugation was used to isolate PBMCs, with at least 6.5 million per sample. Trizol reagent was used to extract total RNA from PBMCs, with at least 5.5 micrograms per sample. The percentages of naive CD45RAhigh/CD27high T cells were determined by flow cytometry on a PBMC aliquot from every donor.

The sequence was obtained from a woman over 75 in good health. What was sequenced was blood. The rearrangement combines TRBV10-3 with TRBJ2-1; the D segment could be TRBD2, given 6 matching bases. The CDR3 amino acid sequence is: CATLRRDGVYNEQFF. In nucleotide form, the sequence is TGTGCCACCCTCCGGCGGGACGGGGTCTACAATGAGCAGTTCTTC.